This T cell receptor (beta chain) was identified in a study of T cell repertoires in aging, cancer and after chemotherapy. The template was genomic DNA from peripheral blood, not RNA. Germline values: CDR1 SGHAT, CDR2 FQNNGV. The V gene lost 5 bases and the J gene lost 0 bases, with 11 bases spanning the gap. The CDR3 has 14 residues. Rearranged V-D-J TRB sequences were amplified with a mixed TRB-A/B primer pool. Using its own MiXCR run on the multiplex PCR reads, TCRdb lists one record per CDR3 protein. The sample includes roughly 4,000 distinct CDR3 sequences, 39% seen only once; the top ten take roughly 3.4%. Concerning this clonotype itself: Its antigen is not identified.

Study-wide results and caveats: In hematological cancer patients, infiltrated lymphoid organs may have impaired thymic emigration or peripheral T cell expansion. Healthy donors lost TCR diversity with age mainly through richness, cancer patients through richness and evenness.

The sample taken for sequencing was blood. The chain carries TRBV11-2 and TRBJ2-7; maybe TRBD1 (6 bases). This TCR derives from a human donor with a blood cancer. CDR3 coding DNA: TGTGCCAGCAGCCTCACACAGGGCTCCTACGAGCAGTACTTC. Amino acids: CASSLTQGSYEQYF.